This TCR beta chain was identified during a study of identical twins. The study, taken as a whole, reports: Diverse VJ usage suggested most zero-insertion clonotypes were not invariant T cells. The more abundant beta clonotypes in cord blood had fewer insertions, and memory repertoires did not show this. Out-of-frame alpha sequences shared by twins showed excess low generation probability.

Template switching supplied a universal primer site; unique molecular identifiers were carried on the cDNA. One entry per CDR3 protein, called by TCRdb with MiXCR from the 5' RACE reads. The sample contains about 100,000 distinct CDR3 sequences, less than 6.5% of which appear only once. Germline V gene lookup returns CDR1 SGHNT and CDR2 YENEEA. V was shortened by 6 bases and J by 2 bases, with 6 bases between the two germline ends. The CDR3 covers 12 residues. This clonotype was observed at least ten times. Its antigen remains unidentified. The genes are TRBV11-3 and TRBJ2-3; the D is unclear. Sequences were obtained from memory T cells sorted from blood. This clonotype originated in a woman aged 45-59 years in good health. CDR3 loop: CASRDHTDTQYF. The CDR3 nucleotides read TGTGCCAGCAGGGACCACACAGATACGCAGTATTTT.